What follows are 32 T cell receptor beta chains derived from one specimen sequenced in a study of T-cell reconstitution after alpha-beta-depleted transplantation in children. Library preparation (for TCRbeta) was performed with unique molecular identifiers. TCRdb ran MiXCR on the PCR reads and lists one entry per CDR3 protein. This sample carries approximately 800,000 distinct CDR3 sequences, about 16% of them seen once, and the ten largest clones take under 6%. The sample here was PBMCs, mostly from graft donor cells, taken 360 days after TCRalphabeta/CD19-depleted stem cell transplant. The receptors here all came from a male patient younger than 18 who had a stem cell transplant for acute lymphoblastic leukemia, so the T cells may come from the graft donor.

This clonotype was counted a few times. Here the CDR3 DNA reads TGCGCCAGCAGCTTGGATCAACTCAGGTACGAGCAGTACTTC. Translated, it gives CASSLDQLRYEQYF. The J gene is TRBJ2-7, the V gene TRBV5-1; D unclear. CDR3 length: 14 residues. The V end lost 0 bases, the J end lost 4 bases, and 11 bases lay between the germline ends. Germline assignment: CDR1 SGHRS and CDR2 YFSETQ.

The genes are TRBV9 and TRBJ2-2; a possible D gene is TRBD1 (8 bases). Germline CDR1 SGDLS, CDR2 YYNGEE. There are 18 residues in the CDR3. V lost 3 bases and J lost 6, with 24 bases in between. CDR3 sequence reads: CASSAKDPTGEGPGELFF. CDR3 bases: TGTGCCAGCAGCGCTAAGGATCCGACAGGGGAGGGTCCCGGGGAGCTGTTTTTT.

This clonotype came up a few times. The chain links TRBV20-1 to TRBJ1-2; possibly TRBD1 for D (5 bases). Germline V gene lookup returns CDR1 DFQATT and CDR2 SNEGSKA (reference sequence). The CDR3 runs to 16 residues. Trimming took 4 bases from V and 0 from J, leaving 18 bases between them. CDR3 DNA sequence: TGCAGTGCTACCCCCAGGAGGCAGGGAGCTAACTATGGCTACACCTTC. This translates into CSATPRRQGANYGYTF.

The chain couples TRBV7-8 to TRBJ2-7, with unresolved D. V lost 3 bases, J lost 2 bases, and 11 bases lay in between. The CDR3 is made up of 14 amino acids. Germline lookup yields CDR1 SGHVS and CDR2 FQNEAQ. CDR3: CASSFLYSTYEQYF. In nucleotides, the CDR3 is TGTGCCAGCAGCTTCTTGTACAGCACCTACGAGCAGTACTTC.

This chain links TRBV3-1 with TRBJ1-1; D remains ambiguous. V was shortened by 1 base and J by 7 bases, with 13 bases between the two germline ends. CDR1 and CDR2 from the germline V gene are LGHDT and YNNKEL (reference sequence). The CDR3 covers 14 residues. The DNA for the CDR3 is TGTGCCAGCAGCCAAGGTTTTAAAAAGGGTGAAGCTTTCTTT. Its translation is CASSQGFKKGEAFF.

This chain links TRBV11-1 with TRBJ2-1; 13 bases are a match to TRBD2. This CDR3 has 18 residues. Trimming cost V 1 base and J 4 bases; bases outside gene matches: 7. Germline V gives CDR1 SGHAT, CDR2 FQDESV (reference sequence). This CDR3 is CASSLVALTSGGYNEQFF. CDR3 nucleotides: TGTGCCAGCAGCTTAGTAGCTCTGACTAGCGGGGGGTACAATGAGCAGTTCTTC.

The CDR3 DNA reads TGCGCCAGCAGCCAGCGCGGACAGGGACCCTACGAGCAGTACTTC. It codes for CASSQRGQGPYEQYF. The chain has TRBV4-1 and TRBJ2-7; 8 nucleotides align to TRBD1. Trimming removed 3 bases from V and 2 bases from J; junction bases left unmatched: 6. Germline CDR1 and CDR2: MGHRA and YSYEKL. The CDR3 loop spans 15 amino acids.

This clonotype was counted only a few times. The rearrangement uses TRBV12-5 and TRBJ2-3, with unresolved D. This CDR3 region has 13 residues. The germline CDR1 and CDR2 sequences are LGHNT and FRNRAP. V was clipped by 1 base and J by 8 bases, with 10 bases between them. The CDR3: CASGLELTGTQYF. In DNA, the CDR3 is TGTGCTAGTGGTTTGGAACTGACGGGTACGCAGTATTTT.

This clonotype was recorded many times. The rearrangement uses TRBV10-3 and TRBJ2-7; perhaps TRBD1 as D (6 bases). The CDR3 loop spans 15 amino acids. V lost 10 bases to trimming and J lost 3 bases, with 22 bases between them. Germline assignment: CDR1 ENHRY and CDR2 SYGVKD. The CDR3 DNA is TGTGCCACCACCGGGGCGCCAGGGGAATTCTACGAGCAGTACTTC. The encoded protein is CATTGAPGEFYEQYF.

This chain links TRBV9 with TRBJ2-7; D is ambiguous. CDR3 length equals 17 residues. CDR1 SGDLS and CDR2 YYNGEE come from the germline V gene. Trimming took off 0 bases at V and 2 bases at J, with 18 bases between the two ends. CDR3 loop: CASSVDGRIGDPYEQYF. Written as DNA, the CDR3 is TGTGCCAGCAGCGTAGATGGAAGGATAGGCGACCCCTACGAGCAGTACTTC.

The sample holds a few counts of this clonotype. J is TRBJ2-2 and V is TRBV5-6; tentatively, D is TRBD1 or TRBD2 (6 bases each). This CDR3 region has 16 residues. V dropped 0 bases and J dropped 4 bases, with 13 bases sitting between them. Germline-derived CDR1 and CDR2 are SGHDT and YYEEEE. DNA for the CDR3: TGTGCCAGCAGCTTGGAGCTAGGGGGGACCACCGGGGAGCTGTTTTTT. Translated, it gives CASSLELGGTTGELFF.

A few counts support this clonotype. V and J are TRBV7-9 and TRBJ1-1; TRBD1 might be the D (6 bases). V dropped 5 bases and J dropped 1 base, with 20 bases sitting between them. CDR3 length equals 17 residues. CDR1 and CDR2 from the germline V gene are SEHNR and FQNEAQ (reference sequence). The CDR3 loop is CASSARQARSPNTEAFF. As DNA, the CDR3 is TGTGCCAGCAGCGCCAGACAGGCCCGTTCCCCGAACACTGAAGCTTTCTTT. Full variable domain (outside the CDR3, taken from reference TRBV7-9 and TRBJ1-1): DTGVSQNPRHKITKRGQNVTFRCDPISEHNRLYWYRQTLGQGPEFLTYFQNEAQLEKSRLLSDRFSAERPKGSFSTLEIQRTEQGDSAMYLCASSARQARSPNTEAFFGQGTRLTVV.

The V and J genes are TRBV7-3 and TRBJ1-2; 10 nucleotides agree with TRBD1. CDR3 length: 17 amino acids. Germline lookup yields CDR1 SGHTA and CDR2 FQGTGA. The V and J ends lost 4 bases and 3 bases, in that order; junction bases with no gene match: 11. The CDR3 sequence is CASSSRGWGQGHYGYTF. CDR3 sequence (DNA): TGTGCCAGCAGCTCCCGCGGGTGGGGACAGGGGCACTATGGCTACACCTTC.

The sample holds one count of this clonotype. The chain combines TRBV6-2 or TRBV6-3 with TRBJ2-1; tentative D call: TRBD2 (5 bases). The V and J ends lost 11 bases and 6 bases respectively, with 20 bases between them. CDR1 is MNHEY, CDR2 SVGEGT, per germline. This CDR3 contains 14 residues. The DNA of the CDR3 is TGTGCCTCGACTTGGGCTAGCTGGGCCAATGAGCAGTTCTTC. Translation gives CASTWASWANEQFF.

This clonotype has ten or more counts. The rearrangement uses TRBV5-1 and TRBJ2-7; TRBD1 matches 7 bases. The CDR3 extends over 15 amino acids. Germline CDR1 reads SGHRS; CDR2 reads YFSETQ. Trimming cost V 0 bases and J 3 bases; bases outside gene matches: 6. Written as DNA, the CDR3 is TGCGCCAGCAGCTTGGAGGGACAGCTTGGCTACGAGCAGTACTTC. Its translation is CASSLEGQLGYEQYF. The entire variable domain, with the rest obtained from reference TRBV5-1 and TRBJ2-7, is as follows: KAGVTQTPRYLIKTRGQQVTLSCSPISGHRSVSWYQQTPGQGLQFLFEYFSETQRNKGNFPGRFSGRQFSNSRSEMNVSTLELGDSALYLCASSLEGQLGYEQYFGPGTRLTVT.

This clonotype was detected many times. The V call is TRBV4-1, the J call TRBJ2-2, with D perhaps matching TRBD2 (5 bases). Germline V gives CDR1 MGHRA, CDR2 YSYEKL. The CDR3 is 15 amino acids. Trimming pared 8 bases from V and 5 bases from J, leaving 18 bases between. CDR3: CASGRLLPTTGELFF. The DNA for the CDR3 is TGCGCCAGCGGGAGACTTTTACCAACAACCGGGGAGCTGTTTTTT.

The rearrangement joins TRBV5-6 to TRBJ2-1; D is ambiguous. The CDR3 length is 16 residues. Per germline, CDR1 SGHDT and CDR2 YYEEEE. Trimming took 3 bases from V and 0 from J, leaving 13 bases between them. The CDR3 here is CASSSPRPSSYNEQFF. CDR3 coding DNA: TGTGCCAGCAGCTCGCCGAGACCGAGCTCCTACAATGAGCAGTTCTTC.

The sample holds many counts of this clonotype. V usage is TRBV10-3 and J usage is TRBJ2-3, with 8 bases aligning to TRBD2. CDR3 length equals 15 residues. CDR1 ENHRY and CDR2 SYGVKD come from the germline V gene. After removal of 4 bases from V and 0 bases from J, the junction contained 3 bases not matched to a gene. The CDR3 sequence: CAISALAGSTDTQYF. CDR3 nucleotide sequence: TGTGCCATCAGTGCCTTAGCGGGGAGCACAGATACGCAGTATTTT.

This clonotype came up a few times. The chain joins TRBV4-1 to TRBJ1-5, with 9 bases lining up with TRBD1. Trimming took 6 bases from V and 0 from J; bases not matched to a gene: 15. CDR3 length: 19 residues. CDR1 is MGHRA and CDR2 is YSYEKL in the germline V gene. Here the CDR3 reads CASSLAEDRGSYSNQPQHF. The CDR3 nucleotides read TGCGCCAGCAGTCTAGCCGAGGACAGGGGATCTTATAGCAATCAGCCCCAGCATTTT.

Of note for this clonotype: An end of the junction differs from the germline gene, which may be a read error. This rearrangement joins TRBV6-1 to TRBJ1-1, with 7 nucleotides matching TRBD1. CDR3 length: 14 amino acids. CDR1 is MNHNS, CDR2 SASEGT, per germline. CDR3: CASREGGLNTEAFF. The CDR3 DNA follows: TGTGCCAGCAGGGAAGGGGGCTTGAACACTGAAGCTTTCTTT.

This clonotype was counted only a few times. The gene calls are TRBV27 and TRBJ2-1; the match to TRBD2 covers 13 bases. The CDR3 extends over 17 amino acids. Per germline, CDR1 MNHEY and CDR2 SMNVEV (reference sequence). The ends lost 4 bases at V and 2 bases at J; junction bases unmatched: 5. The CDR3 nucleotides read TGTGCCAGCAGTTCCCCTGGACTAGCGGGAGCCTACAATGAGCAGTTCTTC. Translated, it gives CASSSPGLAGAYNEQFF.

The chain combines TRBV18 with TRBJ2-7, with TRBD2 as a possible D gene (6 bases). V was pared by 1 base and J by 3 bases, with 13 bases between. Germline V lookup: CDR1 KGHSH, CDR2 LQKENI. The CDR3 contains 15 residues. In nucleotides, the CDR3 is TGTGCCAGCTCACCACAGAGGCGGGGTTACTACGAGCAGTACTTC. Its protein product is CASSPQRRGYYEQYF.

The chain has TRBV9 and TRBJ2-5; D tentatively fits TRBD1 or TRBD2 (5 bases each). The CDR3 has 14 residues. The V gene's germline CDR1 is SGDLS and CDR2 YYNGEE. Trimming stripped 2 bases from V and 5 bases from J, with 13 bases between. CDR3 coding DNA: TGTGCCAGCAGCGTTGGGGGAGTGGCGGAGACCCAGTACTTC. Its protein product is CASSVGGVAETQYF. Using reference TRBV9 and TRBJ2-5 for the parts outside the CDR3, the full variable domain is DSGVTQTPKHLITATGQRVTLRCSPRSGDLSVYWYQQSLDQGLQFLIQYYNGEERAKGNILERFSAQQFPDLHSELNLSSLELGDSALYFCASSVGGVAETQYFGPGTRLLVL.

This clonotype showed up just a few times. This chain links TRBV6-2 or TRBV6-3 with TRBJ2-7, with 9 nucleotides matching TRBD2. This CDR3 has 15 residues. CDR1 and CDR2 (germline): MNHEY, SVGEGT. With V trimmed by 2 bases and J by 2 bases, 4 bases remained unmatched. For the CDR3, the DNA is TGTGCCAGCAGTTACCGCCTAGCGGGAACCTACGAGCAGTACTTC. Translation: CASSYRLAGTYEQYF.

In its sample, this clonotype was seen a few times. The chain joins TRBV19 to TRBJ2-7, with TRBD1 as a possible D gene (5 bases). This CDR3 region has 13 residues. Germline CDR1 LNHDA, CDR2 SQIVND (reference sequence). Between the trimmed V and J ends, which lost 8 bases and 1 base, there was a span of 12 bases. CDR3 protein: CASPQKGSYEQYF. In DNA, the CDR3 is TGTGCCAGTCCCCAAAAGGGGTCCTACGAGCAGTACTTC.

The chain carries TRBV5-1 and TRBJ2-3; TRBD1 agrees at 8 bases. Germline loops: CDR1 SGHRS, CDR2 YFSETQ. This CDR3 comprises 16 residues. The J segment lost 2 bases and the V segment lost 3 bases, leaving 8 bases of the junction unmatched. Written as DNA, the CDR3 is TGCGCCAGCAGCTATGGGGTGGGACAGGCCACAGATACGCAGTATTTT. This translates into CASSYGVGQATDTQYF.

Only a few counts were recorded for this clonotype. The chain uses TRBV5-1 and TRBJ2-2, with a tentative D call TRBD2 (6 bases). CDR1 SGHRS and CDR2 YFSETQ come from the germline V gene. CDR3 length: 16 amino acids. Trimming left V 1 base short and J 1 base short, with 11 bases between. This CDR3 is CASSLNPGLNTGELFF. The CDR3, as DNA: TGCGCCAGCAGCTTGAATCCGGGACTGAACACCGGGGAGCTGTTTTTT.

This sequence joins TRBV5-1 and TRBJ2-2; a possible D gene is TRBD2 (5 bases). The CDR3 runs 14 residues. The germline CDR1 and CDR2 sequences are SGHRS and YFSETQ. V shed 4 bases and J shed 3 bases, with 10 bases lying between them. The CDR3 region is CASSQRTHTGELFF. The CDR3 coding sequence is TGCGCCAGCAGCCAGCGGACGCACACCGGGGAGCTGTTTTTT.

This clonotype was counted only a few times. The chain recombines TRBV18 with TRBJ2-3; 8 nucleotides match TRBD2. The CDR3 has 16 residues. The germline V gene has CDR1 KGHSH and CDR2 LQKENI. J gave up 5 bases and V 6 bases, and 13 bases lay outside the gene matches. This CDR3 reads CASSSQAGELQDTQYF. CDR3 nucleotides: TGTGCCAGCTCGTCCCAAGCGGGAGAACTCCAAGATACGCAGTATTTT. The entire variable domain, with the rest obtained from reference TRBV18 and TRBJ2-3, is as follows: NAGVMQNPRHLVRRRGQEARLRCSPMKGHSHVYWYRQLPEEGLKFMVYLQKENIIDESGMPKERFSAEFPKEGPSILRIQQVVRGDSAAYFCASSSQAGELQDTQYFGPGTRLTVL.

This clonotype was seen many times. CDR3 in amino acids: CASSVGADGFTDTQYF. The DNA for the CDR3 is TGTGCCAGCAGCGTAGGGGCCGACGGATTCACAGATACGCAGTATTTT. This chain joins TRBV9 and TRBJ2-3; D not certain. CDR3 length: 16 amino acids. Germline V gene sequence: CDR1 SGDLS, CDR2 YYNGEE. The V end lost 0 bases, the J end lost 2 bases, and 13 bases lay between the germline ends.

A few counts support this clonotype. It may be a read error: a sequence one base away is much more abundant. The chain joins TRBV7-9 to TRBJ2-7; D is unclear. V shed 4 bases and J shed 2 bases, with 6 bases lying between them. Germline CDR1 is SEHNR and CDR2 is FQNEAQ (reference sequence). This CDR3 has 12 residues. CDR3 loop: CASSSVAYEQYF. CDR3 DNA: TGTGCCAGCAGCTCGGTCGCCTACGAGCAGTACTTC.

This clonotype was recorded at least ten times. CDR3 nucleotides: TGTGCCAGCAGCTTAGATCAGGGTAGGACTACCAATGAGCAGTTCTTC. Residues: CASSLDQGRTTNEQFF. This chain connects TRBV11-2 to TRBJ2-1, with D possibly TRBD2 on 6 matching bases. With 0 bases removed from V and 6 bases from J, the gap between germline ends came to 15 bases. The germline gives CDR1 SGHAT, CDR2 FQNNGV. The CDR3 has 16 residues.